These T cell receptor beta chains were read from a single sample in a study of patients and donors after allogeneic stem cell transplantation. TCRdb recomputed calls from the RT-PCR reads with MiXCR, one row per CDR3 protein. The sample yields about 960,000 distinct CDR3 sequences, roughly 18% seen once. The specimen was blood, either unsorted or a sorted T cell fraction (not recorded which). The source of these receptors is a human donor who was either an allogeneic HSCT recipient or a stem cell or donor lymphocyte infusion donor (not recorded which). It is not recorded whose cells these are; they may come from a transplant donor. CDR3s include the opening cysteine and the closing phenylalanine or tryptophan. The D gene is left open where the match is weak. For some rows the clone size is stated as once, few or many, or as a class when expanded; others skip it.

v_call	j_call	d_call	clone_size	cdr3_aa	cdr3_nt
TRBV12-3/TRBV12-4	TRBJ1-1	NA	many	CASSYRVDTEAFF	TGTGCCAGCAGCTACCGGGTGGACACTGAAGCTTTCTTT
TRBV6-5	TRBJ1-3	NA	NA	CASSYPDGAVYF	TGTGCCAGCAGTTACCCTGACGGTGCCGTATATTTT
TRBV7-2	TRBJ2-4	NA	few	CASSLAAGAGYYF	TGTGCCAGCAGCTTAGCAGCAGGGGCGGGGTATTACTTC
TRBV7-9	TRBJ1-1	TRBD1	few	CASSNRGEAFF	TGTGCCAGCAGTAACAGGGGTGAAGCTTTCTTT
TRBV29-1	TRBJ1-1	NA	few	CSVDWGRSNTEAFF	TGCAGCGTTGATTGGGGCAGAAGTAACACTGAAGCTTTCTTT
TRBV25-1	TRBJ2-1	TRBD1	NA	CASSEWGQGNYNEQFF	TGTGCCAGCAGTGAATGGGGACAGGGGAACTACAATGAGCAGTTCTTC
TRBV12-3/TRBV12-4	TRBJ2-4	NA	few	CASSFRGLAKNIQYF	TGTGCCAGCAGTTTCAGGGGACTCGCCAAAAACATTCAGTACTTC
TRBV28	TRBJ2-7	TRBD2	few	CAGATSGIYEQYF	TGTGCCGGGGCGACTAGCGGGATCTACGAGCAGTACTTC
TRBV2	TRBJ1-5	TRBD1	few	CASSLQGDNQPQHF	TGTGCCAGCAGTCTTCAGGGGGACAATCAGCCCCAGCATTTT
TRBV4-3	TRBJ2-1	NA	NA	CASSQDLPVGSYNEQFF	TGCGCCAGCAGCCAAGATCTACCGGTAGGATCCTACAATGAGCAGTTCTTC
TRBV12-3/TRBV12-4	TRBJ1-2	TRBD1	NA	CASSLVGDSYGYTF	TGTGCCAGCAGTTTAGTGGGGGACAGCTATGGCTACACCTTC
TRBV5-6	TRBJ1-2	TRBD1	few	CATTPDRVGYTF	TGTGCCACCACTCCCGACAGGGTTGGCTACACCTTC
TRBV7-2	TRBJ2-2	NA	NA	CASSPGTNPPRELFF	TGTGCCAGCAGCCCGGGGACCAATCCCCCCCGGGAGCTGTTTTTT
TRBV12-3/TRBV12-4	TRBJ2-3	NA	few	CASSPPRGTDTQYF	TGTGCCAGCAGTCCCCCCCGGGGGACAGATACGCAGTATTTT
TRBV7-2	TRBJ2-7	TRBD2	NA	CASLRRGLAGEEQYF	TGTGCCAGCTTGAGGAGGGGACTAGCGGGGGAGGAGCAGTACTTC
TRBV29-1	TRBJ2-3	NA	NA	CSVQSTDTQYF	TGCAGCGTCCAGAGCACAGATACGCAGTATTTT
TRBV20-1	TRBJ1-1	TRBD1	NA	CSASRHQGGTEAFF	TGCAGTGCTAGTAGGCACCAGGGGGGCACTGAAGCTTTCTTT
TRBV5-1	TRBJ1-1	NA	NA	CASSYNPQPDTEAFF	TGCGCCAGCAGCTACAACCCCCAGCCAGACACTGAAGCTTTCTTT
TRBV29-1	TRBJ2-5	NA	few	CSVEGYRAETQYF	TGCAGCGTTGAAGGCTACAGGGCGGAGACCCAGTACTTC
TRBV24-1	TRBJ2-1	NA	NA	CATSDSLRKSSYNEQFF	TGTGCCACCAGTGATTCCCTGAGGAAGAGCTCCTACAATGAGCAGTTCTTC
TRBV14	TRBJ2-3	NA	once	CASSQESGLSTDTQYF	TGTGCCAGCAGCCAAGAATCGGGACTTTCTACAGATACGCAGTATTTT
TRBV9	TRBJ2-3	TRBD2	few	CASSAGLVFPDTQYF	TGTGCCAGCAGCGCGGGACTAGTATTTCCTGATACGCAGTATTTT
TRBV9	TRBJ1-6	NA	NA	CASSPDGKYNSPLHF	TGTGCCAGCAGCCCAGACGGGAAATATAATTCACCCCTCCACTTT
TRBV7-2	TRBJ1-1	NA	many	CASSSALNTEAFF	TGTGCCAGCAGCTCCGCGCTGAACACTGAAGCTTTCTTT
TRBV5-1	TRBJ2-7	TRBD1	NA	CASSLSTGSRYEQYF	TGCGCCAGCAGCTTGTCGACAGGGAGCCGCTACGAGCAGTACTTC
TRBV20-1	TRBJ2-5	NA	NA	CSARVSPSETQYF	TGCAGTGCTAGAGTGTCCCCTAGTGAGACCCAGTACTTC
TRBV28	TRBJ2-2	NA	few	CASSPGQIGSGELFF	TGTGCCAGCAGTCCCGGGCAGATAGGATCCGGGGAGCTGTTTTTT
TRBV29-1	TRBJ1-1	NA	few	CGIQSTEAFF	TGCGGAATACAGAGCACTGAAGCTTTCTTT
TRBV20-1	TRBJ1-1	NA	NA	CSAKRQPTEAFF	TGCAGTGCTAAAAGACAGCCCACTGAAGCTTTCTTT
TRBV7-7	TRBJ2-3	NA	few	CASSPGGATDTQYF	TGTGCTAGCAGTCCGGGGGGCGCAACAGATACGCAGTATTTT
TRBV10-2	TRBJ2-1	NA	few	CATARDRFFYNEQFF	TGCGCCACCGCCCGTGACAGATTCTTCTACAATGAGCAGTTCTTC
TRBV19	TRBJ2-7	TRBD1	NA	CASCPTGGFIYEQYF	TGTGCCAGTTGCCCCACAGGGGGATTCATCTACGAGCAGTACTTC
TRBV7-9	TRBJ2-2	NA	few	CASSLGTRNTGELFF	TGTGCCAGCAGCCTCGGGACGAGGAACACCGGGGAGCTGTTTTTT
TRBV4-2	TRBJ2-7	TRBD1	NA	CASSQRGQGAGNEQYF	TGTGCCAGCAGCCAACGTGGACAGGGGGCCGGTAACGAGCAGTACTTC
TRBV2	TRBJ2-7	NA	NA	CASGPQGKYEQYF	TGTGCCAGCGGACCCCAGGGTAAATACGAGCAGTACTTC
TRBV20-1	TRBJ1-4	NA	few	CSARGPRGEKLFF	TGCAGTGCGAGGGGCCCCCGCGGAGAAAAACTGTTTTTT
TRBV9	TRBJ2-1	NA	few	CASSPWPSNEQFF	TGTGCCAGCAGCCCTTGGCCCTCCAATGAGCAGTTCTTC
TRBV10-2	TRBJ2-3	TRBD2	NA	CASKLRTSGASTDTQYF	TGCGCCAGCAAGCTAAGGACTAGCGGGGCCAGCACAGATACGCAGTATTTT
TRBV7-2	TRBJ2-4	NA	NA	CASSLAGGGNKNIQYF	TGTGCCAGCAGCTTAGCGGGAGGAGGGAACAAAAACATTCAGTACTTC
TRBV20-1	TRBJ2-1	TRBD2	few	CSARGWRGSYNEQFF	TGCAGTGCTAGAGGCTGGCGGGGGTCCTACAATGAGCAGTTCTTC
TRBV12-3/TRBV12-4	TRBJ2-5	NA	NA	CASSLLQGQETQYF	TGTGCCAGCAGTTTATTGCAGGGGCAAGAGACCCAGTACTTC